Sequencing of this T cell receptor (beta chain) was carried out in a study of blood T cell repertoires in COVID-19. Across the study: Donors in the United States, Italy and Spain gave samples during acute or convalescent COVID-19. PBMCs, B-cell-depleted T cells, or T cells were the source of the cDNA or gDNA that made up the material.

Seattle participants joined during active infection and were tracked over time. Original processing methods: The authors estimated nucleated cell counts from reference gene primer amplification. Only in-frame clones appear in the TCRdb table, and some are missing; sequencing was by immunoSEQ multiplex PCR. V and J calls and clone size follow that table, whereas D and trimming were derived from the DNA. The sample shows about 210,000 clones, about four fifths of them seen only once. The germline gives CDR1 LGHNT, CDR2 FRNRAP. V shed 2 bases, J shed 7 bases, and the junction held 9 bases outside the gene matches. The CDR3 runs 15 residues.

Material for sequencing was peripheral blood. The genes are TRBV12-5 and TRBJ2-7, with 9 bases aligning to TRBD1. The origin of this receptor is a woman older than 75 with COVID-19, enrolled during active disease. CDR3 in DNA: TGTGCTAGTGGTTTGCTCCAGGACAGGGGTGGAGAGCAGTACTTC. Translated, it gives CASGLLQDRGGEQYF.